This T cell receptor (beta chain) was captured in a study of graft-versus-host responses after intestinal transplantation. Findings of the study overall: Among recipient marrow samples, GvH clones were found; some appeared first in ileum or blood.

The data were produced by immunoSEQ multiplex PCR, yet TCRdb's version contains in-frame clones alone and is incomplete. The table has about 110,000 clones, around 94% seen once. Turning to this clone: The antigen is undetermined.

The sample here was unstimulated CD4+ T cells sorted from spleen or lymph node cells, taken before transplant. This receptor was obtained from a human donor who was the organ donor for an intestinal transplant.

CDR3 nucleotides: TGTGCCAGCAGCTTGAAGCGGGAGAGGCACAATGAGCAGTTCTTC. It yields the protein CASSLKRERHNEQFF. V gene TRBV11-2 combines with J gene TRBJ2-1, with TRBD2 identical over 8 bases. This CDR3 is built from 15 residues. V shed 3 bases and J 5 bases; nucleotides not matched to a gene: 6. CDR1 is SGHAT, CDR2 FQNNGV, per germline.